The 20 T cell receptor beta chains given below trace back to one sample, sequenced in a study of shared clonotypes between healthy human individuals. Sequenced by immunoSEQ multiplex PCR; TCRdb stores in-frame clones only, minus some. The sample yields some 1 million clones, around four fifths seen once. Source material: memory CD4+ T cells sorted from blood. Subset denoted: CD45RA-negative fraction. The receptor set was obtained from a young man in good health.

This chain uses TRBV5-1 with TRBJ2-6, with no clear D. Germline V gives CDR1 SGHRS, CDR2 YFSETQ. This CDR3 region has 17 residues. Trimming pared 3 bases from V and 4 bases from J, leaving 17 bases between. The CDR3 loop is CASSWNKAADGANVLTF. As DNA, the CDR3 is TGCGCCAGCAGCTGGAATAAAGCCGCGGACGGGGCCAACGTCCTGACTTTC. The variable domain in full, with the rest retrieved from reference TRBV5-1 and TRBJ2-6, is KAGVTQTPRYLIKTRGQQVTLSCSPISGHRSVSWYQQTPGQGLQFLFEYFSETQRNKGNFPGRFSGRQFSNSRSEMNVSTLELGDSALYLCASSWNKAADGANVLTFGAGSRLTVL.

The V and J genes are TRBV7-9 and TRBJ1-3, with D hard to call. The CDR3 is 13 amino acids. The V gene lost 5 bases and the J gene lost 0 bases, with 5 bases spanning the gap. Germline-derived CDR1 and CDR2 are SEHNR and FQNEAQ (reference sequence). Here the CDR3 DNA reads TGTGCCAGCAGCCCCCGCTCTGGAAACACCATATATTTT. Protein product: CASSPRSGNTIYF.

In the case of this clone: This sample includes further DNA sequences coding for the same CDR3. The V call is TRBV7-2, the J call TRBJ2-5; 9 bases map to TRBD1. The CDR3 totals 18 residues. V was pared by 0 bases and J by 4 bases, with 12 bases of the junction left unmatched. Germline-derived CDR1 and CDR2 are SGHTA and FQGNSA. The CDR3 here is CASSLAHGLTGGGETQYF. CDR3 nucleotide sequence: TGTGCCAGCAGCTTAGCACACGGCCTCACAGGGGGCGGAGAGACCCAGTACTTC.

This clone was seen only a few times. The chain combines TRBV10-3 with TRBJ2-7; 10 nucleotides agree with TRBD1. With 6 bases clipped from V and 5 bases from J, the junction kept 1 base outside the gene matches. The CDR3 has 12 residues. Germline V gene data show CDR1 as ENHRY and CDR2 as SYGVKD. As DNA, the CDR3 is TGTGCCATCAGGACAGGGGGCGACGAGCAGTACTTC. Protein: CAIRTGGDEQYF.

This clone was picked up a small number of times. This same CDR3 is encoded by further DNA sequences in the sample. The genes are TRBV9 and TRBJ2-6; the D is unclear. Trimming shortened V by 2 bases and J by 0 bases, and 6 bases separated the two germline ends. CDR1 is SGDLS, CDR2 YYNGEE, per germline. The CDR3 contains 15 residues. Here the CDR3 reads CASSVKGSGANVLTF. CDR3 in DNA: TGTGCCAGCAGCGTTAAGGGCTCTGGGGCCAACGTCCTGACTTTC.

The chain has TRBV19 and TRBJ2-2; TRBD1 matches at 7 bases. After removal of 10 bases from V and 5 bases from J, the junction contained 19 bases not matched to a gene. The V gene's germline CDR1 is LNHDA and CDR2 SQIVND (reference sequence). This CDR3 is built from 17 residues. The CDR3 DNA follows: TGTGCCACCAAACCTGACAGGGCCCGATACGGAACCGGGGAGCTGTTTTTT. Its protein is CATKPDRARYGTGELFF.

There are many counts of this clone. Other DNA sequences in this specimen translate into the identical CDR3. V and J are TRBV10-3 and TRBJ1-1; D is unresolved. The CDR3 covers 14 residues. Trimming shortened V by 4 bases and J by 1 base, and 10 bases separated the two germline ends. Germline CDR1 and CDR2: ENHRY and SYGVKD. The CDR3 spells CAISAGAANTEAFF. For the CDR3, the DNA is TGTGCCATCAGTGCGGGCGCCGCGAACACTGAAGCTTTCTTT.

The rearrangement joins TRBV15 to TRBJ1-5; TRBD1 might be the D (6 bases). The CDR3 spans 15 residues. Germline CDR1 reads LNHNV; CDR2 reads YYDKDF (reference sequence). Trimming removed 0 bases at V and 4 bases at J, with 10 bases between. CDR3 region: CATSRDSQGNQPQHF. The CDR3 region has the DNA TGTGCCACCAGCAGAGATTCCCAGGGGAATCAGCCCCAGCATTTT. Drawing the rest from reference TRBV15 and TRBJ1-5, the complete variable domain is DAMVIQNPRYQVTQFGKPVTLSCSQTLNHNVMYWYQQKSSQAPKLLFHYYDKDFNNEADTPDNFQSRRPNTSFCFLDIRSPGLGDTAMYLCATSRDSQGNQPQHFGDGTRLSIL.

With respect to this clone: This specimen includes other DNA sequences encoding the same CDR3. The chain combines TRBV19 with TRBJ2-2, with D possibly matching TRBD1 (6 bases). The V end was cut by 6 bases, the J end by 0 bases, with 11 bases between. CDR3 length equals 15 residues. Germline V gives CDR1 LNHDA, CDR2 SQIVND (reference sequence). Here the CDR3 DNA reads TGTGCCAGTAGCTTACAGGGCGCGAACACCGGGGAGCTGTTTTTT. It translates to CASSLQGANTGELFF.

The chain uses TRBV21-1 and TRBJ1-2; the D call of TRBD1 is as the table states it, not checked on the DNA. TRBV21-1 is designated a pseudogene. The CDR3 loop spans 11 amino acids. The CDR3 loop reads CASTPCSGYTF. The CDR3, as DNA: TGTGCCAGCACGCCCTGCAGTGGCTACACCTTC.

This clone was found a few times. This chain uses TRBV28 with TRBJ2-3; D perhaps matches TRBD2 (6 bases). CDR1 and CDR2 (germline): MDHEN, SYDVKM. The CDR3 totals 17 residues. V lost 6 bases and J lost 3, with 22 bases in between. CDR3 region: CASSNGDGGVLTDTQYF. The CDR3 DNA reads as TGTGCCAGCAGCAACGGGGACGGGGGAGTCCTTACAGATACGCAGTATTTT.

This clone was counted only a few times. This rearrangement joins TRBV29-1 to TRBJ1-1; possibly TRBD1 for D (5 bases). Germline V lookup: CDR1 SQVTM, CDR2 ANQGSEA. The CDR3 loop spans 12 amino acids. The V and J ends lost 4 bases and 4 bases respectively, with 10 bases between them. DNA for the CDR3: TGCAGCGTTGTCCAGGGATCCACTGAAGCTTTCTTT. Its protein product is CSVVQGSTEAFF.

The chain carries TRBV4-1 and TRBJ2-5, with D maybe TRBD1 (6 bases). Germline CDR1 is MGHRA and CDR2 is YSYEKL. V was cut by 4 bases and J by 3 bases, with 18 bases left in between. This CDR3 spans 16 amino acids. CDR3 in amino acids: CASSPRAQGSEETQYF. The DNA of the CDR3 is TGCGCCAGCAGCCCCAGGGCCCAGGGGTCCGAAGAGACCCAGTACTTC.

Worth noting for this clone: Other DNA sequences from this sample encode an identical CDR3 as well. The chain combines TRBV7-9 with TRBJ2-3; 7 bases line up with TRBD1. V was pared by 5 bases and J by 5 bases, with 4 bases of the junction left unmatched. Germline assignment: CDR1 SEHNR and CDR2 FQNEAQ (reference sequence). The CDR3 loop spans 13 amino acids. DNA of the CDR3: TGTGCCAGCAGCCTGGCAGGGGGAGATACGCAGTATTTT. It is translated as CASSLAGGDTQYF.

V usage is TRBV2 and J usage is TRBJ1-1; D possibly corresponds to TRBD1 (5 bases). Trimming stripped 6 bases from V and 6 bases from J, with 11 bases between. The CDR3 is 12 residues long. Germline CDR1 and CDR2: SNHLY and FYNNEI. The CDR3 region is CASRTGGAEAFF. DNA for the CDR3: TGTGCCAGCAGAACAGGAGGGGCTGAAGCTTTCTTT. The full variable domain, rest sourced from reference TRBV2 and TRBJ1-1, is EPEVTQTPSHQVTQMGQEVILRCVPISNHLYFYWYRQILGQKVEFLVSFYNNEISEKSEIFDDQFSVERPDGSNFTLKIRSTKLEDSAMYFCASRTGGAEAFFGQGTRLTVV.

This rearrangement joins TRBV28 to TRBJ1-1; 8 bases agree with TRBD1. This CDR3 has 13 residues. CDR1 and CDR2 (germline): MDHEN, SYDVKM. Trimming at V came to 8 bases and at J to 7 bases, leaving 9 bases not matched to a gene. The CDR3 region is CASLSGTGNEAFF. In DNA form, the CDR3 reads TGTGCCAGCCTCTCCGGGACAGGTAATGAAGCTTTCTTT.

This clone was observed a single time. The CDR3: CASSLRGTGDTGELFF. In nucleotides, the CDR3 is TGTGCCAGCAGCTTGCGGGGGACAGGTGACACCGGGGAGCTGTTTTTT. V and J are TRBV7-9 and TRBJ2-2, with a tentative D call TRBD1 (8 bases). The CDR3 runs to 16 residues. The V gene's germline CDR1 is SEHNR and CDR2 FQNEAQ (reference sequence). The V gene lost 3 bases and the J gene lost 3 bases, with 14 bases spanning the gap.

The rearrangement joins TRBV5-1 to TRBJ2-7; D perhaps matches TRBD2 (6 bases). The CDR3 sequence is 16 residues long. The V gene's germline CDR1 is SGHRS and CDR2 YFSETQ. Trimming shortened V by 1 base and J by 5 bases, and 19 bases separated the two germline ends. CDR3 residues: CASSLQGGGESDEQYF. The CDR3, as DNA: TGCGCCAGCAGCTTGCAGGGCGGAGGGGAGTCTGACGAGCAGTACTTC.

The gene calls are TRBV29-1 and TRBJ1-1; D is perhaps TRBD1 (6 bases). CDR1 and CDR2 (germline): SQVTM, ANQGSEA. The CDR3 has 14 residues. Trimming shortened V by 6 bases and J by 0 bases, and 14 bases separated the two germline ends. The CDR3 spells CSVELRGMNTEAFF. The DNA for the CDR3 is TGCAGCGTCGAGCTTAGGGGGATGAACACTGAAGCTTTCTTT. Drawing the rest from reference TRBV29-1 and TRBJ1-1, the complete variable domain is SAVISQKPSRDICQRGTSLTIQCQVDSQVTMMFWYRQQPGQSLTLIATANQGSEATYESGFVIDKFPISRPNLTFSTLTVSNMSPEDSSIYLCSVELRGMNTEAFFGQGTRLTVV.

This sequence joins TRBV4-2 and TRBJ2-7, with 8 bases lining up with TRBD2. V shed 4 bases, J shed 8 bases, and the junction held 7 bases outside the gene matches. The germline CDR1 and CDR2 sequences are LGHNA and YNFKEQ. The CDR3 consists of 13 residues. CDR3 protein: CASSPIGLAKQYF. Written as DNA, the CDR3 is TGTGCCAGCAGCCCAATCGGACTAGCAAAGCAGTACTTC.